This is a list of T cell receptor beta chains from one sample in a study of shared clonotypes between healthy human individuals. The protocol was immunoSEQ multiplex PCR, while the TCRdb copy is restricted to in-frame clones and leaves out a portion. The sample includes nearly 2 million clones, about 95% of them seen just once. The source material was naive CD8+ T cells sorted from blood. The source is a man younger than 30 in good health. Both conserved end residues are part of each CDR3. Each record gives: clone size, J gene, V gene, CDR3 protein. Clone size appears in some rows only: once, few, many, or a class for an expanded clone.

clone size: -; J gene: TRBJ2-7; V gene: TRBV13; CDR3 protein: CASSQGTSYEQYF
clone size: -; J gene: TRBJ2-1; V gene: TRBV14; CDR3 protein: CASSQDGGIQQFF
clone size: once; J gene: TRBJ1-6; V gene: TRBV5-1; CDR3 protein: CASSSEQTGNHNSPLHF
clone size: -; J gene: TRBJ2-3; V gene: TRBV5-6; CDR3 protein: CASSFLVGSTDTQYF
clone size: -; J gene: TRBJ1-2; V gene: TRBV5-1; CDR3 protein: CASSLYFDSYGYTF
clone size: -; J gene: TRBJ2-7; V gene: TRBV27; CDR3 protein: CASSPSSGGVLYEQYF
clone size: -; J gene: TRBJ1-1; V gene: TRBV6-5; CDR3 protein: CASSWLAGTENTEAFF
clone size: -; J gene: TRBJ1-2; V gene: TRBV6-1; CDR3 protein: CASSEAGHYGYTF
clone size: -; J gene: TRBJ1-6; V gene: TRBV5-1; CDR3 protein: CASSFDPKMDSRFDSPLHF
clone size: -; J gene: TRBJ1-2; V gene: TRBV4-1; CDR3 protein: CASSQGVDYGYTF
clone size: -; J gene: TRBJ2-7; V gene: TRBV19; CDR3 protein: CASSNLRDRGYEQYF
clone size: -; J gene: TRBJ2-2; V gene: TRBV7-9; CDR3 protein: CASSLGRDTGELFF
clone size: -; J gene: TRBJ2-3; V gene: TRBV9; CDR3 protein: CASSVTPGGEDTQYF
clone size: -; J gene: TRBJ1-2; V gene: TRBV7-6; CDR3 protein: CASSLGGGLGYGYTF
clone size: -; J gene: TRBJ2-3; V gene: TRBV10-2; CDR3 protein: CASSDRDYTDTQYF
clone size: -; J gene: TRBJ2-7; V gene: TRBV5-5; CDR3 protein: CASSLGREQYF
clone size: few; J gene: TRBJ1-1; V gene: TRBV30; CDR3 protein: CAWSDGAGIEAFF
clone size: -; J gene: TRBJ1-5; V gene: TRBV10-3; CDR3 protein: CAISLTGMRNQPQHF
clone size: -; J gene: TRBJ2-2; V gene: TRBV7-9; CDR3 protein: CASSSSGQKGAGELFF
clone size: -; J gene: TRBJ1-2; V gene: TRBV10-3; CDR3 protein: CAISEPNRGNYGYTF
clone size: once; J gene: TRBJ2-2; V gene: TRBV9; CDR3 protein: CASSEDLTGELFF
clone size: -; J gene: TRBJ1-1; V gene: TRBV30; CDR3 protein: CAWNWAGADTEAFF
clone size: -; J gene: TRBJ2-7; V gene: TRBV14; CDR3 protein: CASRQDSAYEQYF
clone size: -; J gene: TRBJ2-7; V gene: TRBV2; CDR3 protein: CASVEDRVYEQYF
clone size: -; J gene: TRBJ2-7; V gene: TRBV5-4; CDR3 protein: CASSGWGGTSWYEQYF
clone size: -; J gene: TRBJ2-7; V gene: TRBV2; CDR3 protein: CASSEGPGQSYEQYF
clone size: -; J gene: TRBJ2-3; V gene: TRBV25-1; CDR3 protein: CASSEYSVDTQYF
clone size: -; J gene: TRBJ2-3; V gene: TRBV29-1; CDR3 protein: CSVDGGRADTQYF
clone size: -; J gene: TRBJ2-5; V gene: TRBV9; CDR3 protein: CASSPNRAGFVQETQYF
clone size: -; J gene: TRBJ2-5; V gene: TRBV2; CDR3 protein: CASSRDRVEETQYF
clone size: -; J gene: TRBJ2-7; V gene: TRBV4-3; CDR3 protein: CASSQDPGGASYEQYF
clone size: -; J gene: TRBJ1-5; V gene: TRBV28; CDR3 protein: CASSLVGGVSYQPQHF
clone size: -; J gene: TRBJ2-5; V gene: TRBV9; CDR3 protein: CASSDGGGSETQYF
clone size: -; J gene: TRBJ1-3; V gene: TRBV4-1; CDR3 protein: CASSHGQGMISGNTIYF
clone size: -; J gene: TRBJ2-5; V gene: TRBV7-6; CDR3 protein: CASSPLGSLQETQYF
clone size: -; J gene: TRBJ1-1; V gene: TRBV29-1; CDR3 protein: CSALLTYMNTEAFF
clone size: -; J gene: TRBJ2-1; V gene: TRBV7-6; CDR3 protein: CASSAIPIAGGFIEQFF
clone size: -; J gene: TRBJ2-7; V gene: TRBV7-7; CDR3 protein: CASSLRGAGDEQYF
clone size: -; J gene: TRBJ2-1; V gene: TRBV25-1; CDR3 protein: CASSEGDSSYNEQFF
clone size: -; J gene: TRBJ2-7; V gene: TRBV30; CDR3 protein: CAWTNPRREGGVYEQYF
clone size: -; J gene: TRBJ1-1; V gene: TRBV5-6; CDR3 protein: CASSLLSNTEAFF
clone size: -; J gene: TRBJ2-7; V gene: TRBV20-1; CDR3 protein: CSASTPYEQCF
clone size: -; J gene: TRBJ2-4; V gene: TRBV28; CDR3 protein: CASSYRLRGKNIQYF
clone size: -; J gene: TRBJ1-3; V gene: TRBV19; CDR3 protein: CASSIGLSGNTIYF
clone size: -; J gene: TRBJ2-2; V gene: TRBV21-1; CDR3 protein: CASSIPGQGNTGELFF
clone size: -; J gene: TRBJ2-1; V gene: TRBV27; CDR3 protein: CASSSTLGAVTYNEQFF
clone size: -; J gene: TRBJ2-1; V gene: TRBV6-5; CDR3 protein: CASSPSGGPDEQFF
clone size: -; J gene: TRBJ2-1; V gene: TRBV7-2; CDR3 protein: CASSLVEARSYNEQFF
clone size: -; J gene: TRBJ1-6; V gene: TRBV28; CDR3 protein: CASRGTDNSPLHF
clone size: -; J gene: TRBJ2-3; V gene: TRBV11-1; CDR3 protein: CASKWGTAFTDTQYF
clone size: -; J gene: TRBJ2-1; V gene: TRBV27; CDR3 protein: CASSPLGWTYNEQFF
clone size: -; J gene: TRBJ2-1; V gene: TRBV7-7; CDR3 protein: CASSLGAGGDEQFF
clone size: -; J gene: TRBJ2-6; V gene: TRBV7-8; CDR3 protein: CASSPSWVGTGANVLTF
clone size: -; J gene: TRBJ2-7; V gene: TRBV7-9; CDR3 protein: CASSDLVSYEQYF
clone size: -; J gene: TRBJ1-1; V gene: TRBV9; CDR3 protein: CASSVGGSNTEAFF
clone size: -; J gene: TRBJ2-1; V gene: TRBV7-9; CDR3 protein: CASSHHGRSSYNEQFF
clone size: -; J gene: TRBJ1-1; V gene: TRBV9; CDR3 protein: CASTQTKRQAYRNTEAFF
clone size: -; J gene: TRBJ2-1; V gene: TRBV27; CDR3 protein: CASSGGTTGNEQFF